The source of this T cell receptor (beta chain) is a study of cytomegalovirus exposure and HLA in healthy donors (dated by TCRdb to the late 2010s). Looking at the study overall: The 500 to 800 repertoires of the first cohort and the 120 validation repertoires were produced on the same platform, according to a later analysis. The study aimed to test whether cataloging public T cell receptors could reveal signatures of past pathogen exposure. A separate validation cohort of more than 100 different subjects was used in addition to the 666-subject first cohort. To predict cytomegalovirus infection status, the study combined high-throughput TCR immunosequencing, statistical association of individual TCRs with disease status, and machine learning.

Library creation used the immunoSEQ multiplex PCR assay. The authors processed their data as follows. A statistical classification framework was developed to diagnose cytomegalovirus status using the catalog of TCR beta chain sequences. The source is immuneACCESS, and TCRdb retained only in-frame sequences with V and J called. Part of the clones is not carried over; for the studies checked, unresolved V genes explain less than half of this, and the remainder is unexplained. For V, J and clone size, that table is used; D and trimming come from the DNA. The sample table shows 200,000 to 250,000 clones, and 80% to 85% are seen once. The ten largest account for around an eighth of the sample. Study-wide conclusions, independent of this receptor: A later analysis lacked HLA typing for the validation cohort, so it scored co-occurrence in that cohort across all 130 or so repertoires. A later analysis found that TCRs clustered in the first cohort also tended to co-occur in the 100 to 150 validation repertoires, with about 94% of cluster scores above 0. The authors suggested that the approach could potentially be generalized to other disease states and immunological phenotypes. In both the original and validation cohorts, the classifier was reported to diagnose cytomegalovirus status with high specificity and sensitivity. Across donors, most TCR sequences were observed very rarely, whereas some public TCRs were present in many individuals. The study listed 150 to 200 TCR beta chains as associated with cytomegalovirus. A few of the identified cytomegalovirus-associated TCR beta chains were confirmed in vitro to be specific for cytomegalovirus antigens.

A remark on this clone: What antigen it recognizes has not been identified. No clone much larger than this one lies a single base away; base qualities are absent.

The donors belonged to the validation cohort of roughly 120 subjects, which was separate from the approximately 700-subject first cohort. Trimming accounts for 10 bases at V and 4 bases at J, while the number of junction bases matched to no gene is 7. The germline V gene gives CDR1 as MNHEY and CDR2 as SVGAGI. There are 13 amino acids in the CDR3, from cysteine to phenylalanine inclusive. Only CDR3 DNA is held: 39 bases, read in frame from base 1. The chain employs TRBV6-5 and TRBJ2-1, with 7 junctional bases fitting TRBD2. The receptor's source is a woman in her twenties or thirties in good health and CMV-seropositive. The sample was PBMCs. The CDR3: CATVAGPYNEQFF. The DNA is TGTGCCACTGTAGCGGGCCCTTACAATGAGCAGTTCTTC.